This record looks at one T cell receptor (beta chain) sequence and its context. Its target is not known. V lost 4 bases to trimming and J lost 4 bases, with 14 bases between them. The CDR3 consists of 14 residues. From germline, CDR1 is SGHRS and CDR2 YFSETQ. TCR beta CDR3 sequences were amplified from RNA transcripts. Using the HTBI primer set, a first-round RT-PCR was run on the TCR CDR3. TCRdb independently ran MiXCR on the multiplex PCR reads; one entry per CDR3 protein. The sample yields 530,000 or so distinct CDR3 sequences, roughly 17% seen once. The data belong to a study of T cells in Graves' hyperthyroidism and ophthalmopathy. Study-wide results and limits: Expanded thyroid clonotypes (above 0.001) were mostly also found in blood.

Each diagnosis was grounded in clinical symptoms, serum thyroxine and TRAb, thyroid ultrasound, and orbital computed tomography. Around 9.8 ml fresh peripheral blood yielded the PBMCs. The TCR was taken from a woman in her late teens or twenties with Graves' ophthalmopathy. V and J are TRBV5-1 and TRBJ1-1; D is possibly TRBD1 (5 bases). The specimen sequenced was blood. The CDR3 DNA reads as TGCGCCAGCAGCCCGGAGGGACGAAGCACTGAAGCTTTCTTT. Translated: CASSPEGRSTEAFF.